This T cell receptor (beta chain) appears in the sequencing data of a study of early T cells in non-severe SARS-CoV-2 infection. V lost 0 bases, J lost 3 bases, and 12 bases lay in between. The V gene's germline CDR1 is LGHDT and CDR2 YNNKEL (reference sequence). This CDR3 region has 15 residues. TCRdb redid the calling of the 5' RACE reads with MiXCR, one entry per CDR3 protein. The sample has approximately 69,000 distinct CDR3 sequences, over 9.5% seen once; the top ten hold roughly 5.7%. The rearrangement joins TRBV3-1 to TRBJ2-7, with D possibly matching TRBD2 (5 bases). The specimen comprised whole blood, sampled at baseline. This receptor was identified in an adult who was a healthcare worker with PCR-confirmed SARS-CoV-2 infection or an uninfected control (not recorded which). This chain's CDR3 is CASSQDRRADYEQYF. The CDR3, as DNA: TGTGCCAGCAGCCAAGATCGGCGGGCGGACTACGAGCAGTACTTC.